This T cell receptor beta chain was profiled in a study of T cell responses to AZD1222 COVID-19 vaccine. Overall study findings and caveats: The study found Spike-specific TCR breadth and depth rose after two AZD1222 doses. Donors skewed white British and female; clonal diversity was possibly underestimated.

The study pooled second doses at about 4 or about 12 weeks. After removal of 0 bases from V and 8 bases from J, the junction contained 12 bases not matched to a gene. CDR1 and CDR2 from the germline V gene are ENHRY and SYGVKD. The CDR3 contains 17 residues. Sequenced by immunoSEQ multiplex PCR; TCRdb stores in-frame clones only, minus some. Here the sample spans 120,000 or so clones, around 90% being singletons. About this clone itself: No antigen is known for it.

Sequences were derived from peripheral blood, sampled 28 days after the second AZD1222 dose. The source of this sequence is an adult who received the AZD1222 COVID-19 vaccine. The V gene is TRBV10-3, the J gene TRBJ2-1; the match to TRBD2 covers 8 bases. CDR3 protein: CAISESTPGLVNHEQFF. The CDR3 region has the DNA TGTGCCATCAGTGAGTCGACTCCGGGACTAGTTAACCATGAGCAGTTCTTC.